The 17 T cell receptor beta chains given below trace back to one sample, sequenced in a study of T-cell memory formation after mild COVID-19. TCRdb fed the 5' RACE reads into MiXCR, producing one record per CDR3 protein. The table has over 450,000 distinct CDR3 sequences, over 20% seen once. Sequenced: PBMCs or a T cell subset sorted from them (not recorded which). These TCRs come from an adult woman who had mild COVID-19 (a few samples of this study predate the infection). Cell type and time point are not known.

J is TRBJ1-2 and V is TRBV27; 7 bases are a match to TRBD1. V lost 3 bases and J lost 6; bases outside the gene matches: 4. This CDR3 has 13 residues. From germline, CDR1 is MNHEY and CDR2 SMNVEV (reference sequence). The CDR3 DNA reads as TGTGCCAGCAGTTTTTTAGGGGGCAATGGCTACACCTTC. It encodes CASSFLGGNGYTF.

V and J are TRBV12-3 or TRBV12-4 and TRBJ1-5; D is uncertain. Trimming took 5 bases from V and 4 from J, leaving 6 bases between them. The CDR3 is 12 residues long. CDR3 bases: TGTGCCAGCAGTCGCATTAATCAGCCCCAGCATTTT. It yields the protein CASSRINQPQHF.

The CDR3: CAISSPGPLRSGANVLTF. CDR3 nucleotides: TGTGCCATCAGTTCCCCGGGTCCCCTAAGATCTGGGGCCAACGTCCTGACTTTC. This chain links TRBV10-3 with TRBJ2-6; D is ambiguous. The germline gives CDR1 ENHRY, CDR2 SYGVKD. This CDR3 has 18 residues. V was shortened by 5 bases and J by 1 base, with 18 bases between the two germline ends.

The V call is TRBV12-5, the J call TRBJ1-1, with D hard to call. The CDR3 consists of 12 residues. The V gene's germline CDR1 is LGHNT and CDR2 FRNRAP. V lost 6 bases and J 4 bases, leaving 9 bases between the germline ends. The CDR3 DNA reads as TGTGCTAGTGGGGCCCGGGCCACTGAAGCTTTCTTT. Encoded protein: CASGARATEAFF.

This clonotype appeared a few times. The chain is built from TRBV6-5 and TRBJ2-7; D is perhaps TRBD1 (6 bases). The CDR3 runs to 14 residues. The V gene's germline CDR1 is MNHEY and CDR2 SVGAGI. With 5 bases removed from V and 2 bases from J, the gap between germline ends came to 13 bases. CDR3: CASSRTGLAYEQYF. For the CDR3, the DNA is TGTGCCAGCAGTCGTACAGGGCTTGCCTACGAGCAGTACTTC.

This clonotype turned up a few times. This chain joins TRBV20-1 and TRBJ2-7, with 9 nucleotides matching TRBD2. CDR1 is DFQATT and CDR2 is SNEGSKA in the germline V gene (reference sequence). Trimming removed 3 bases from V and 3 bases from J; junction bases left unmatched: 3. This CDR3 comprises 13 residues. CDR3 region: CSARTSGLYEQYF. The CDR3 coding sequence is TGCAGTGCTAGGACTAGCGGCCTCTACGAGCAGTACTTC.

This clonotype was counted at least ten times. The J gene is TRBJ2-1, the V gene TRBV7-2; no reliable D call. This CDR3 contains 15 residues. Trimming took 5 bases from V and 0 from J, leaving 11 bases between them. Germline values: CDR1 SGHTA, CDR2 FQGNSA. Here the CDR3 reads CASSPDLISYNEQFF. CDR3 nucleotides: TGTGCCAGCAGCCCCGACTTAATCTCCTACAATGAGCAGTTCTTC.

This clonotype was seen more than once but under ten times. The rearrangement links TRBV24-1 to TRBJ2-1; 7 nucleotides agree with TRBD2. Losses at the gene ends were 6 bases for V and 8 bases for J; bases not matched to a gene: 18. The CDR3 spans 17 residues. Germline lookup yields CDR1 KGHDR and CDR2 SFDVKD. CDR3 in DNA: TGTGCCACCAGTCTCTCGGGAGGCTCAATTATAGCGGATGAGCAGTTCTTC. Translating it yields CATSLSGGSIIADEQFF.

CDR3: CASSPVRRAGAGELFF. DNA for the CDR3: TGTGCCAGCTCACCAGTAAGGAGGGCCGGAGCCGGGGAGCTGTTTTTT. The chain has TRBV18 and TRBJ2-2; D is possibly TRBD2 (6 bases). Germline values: CDR1 KGHSH, CDR2 LQKENI. This CDR3 comprises 16 residues. The germline V and J ends were trimmed by 2 bases and 6 bases, with 16 bases remaining between them. The complete variable domain, with remaining parts taken from reference TRBV18 and TRBJ2-2, reads NAGVMQNPRHLVRRRGQEARLRCSPMKGHSHVYWYRQLPEEGLKFMVYLQKENIIDESGMPKERFSAEFPKEGPSILRIQQVVRGDSAAYFCASSPVRRAGAGELFFGEGSRLTVL.

The V call is TRBV2, the J call TRBJ2-7; the D gene is possibly TRBD2 (6 bases). Germline V gene sequence: CDR1 SNHLY, CDR2 FYNNEI. Trimming stripped 2 bases from V and 6 bases from J, with 11 bases between. CDR3 length: 13 amino acids. CDR3 sequence (DNA): TGTGCCAGCAGTGAAACTGGGGGAGGCGAGCAGTACTTC. Its translation is CASSETGGGEQYF.

V gene TRBV10-3 combines with J gene TRBJ1-3; D unresolved. Germline lookup yields CDR1 ENHRY and CDR2 SYGVKD. V dropped 0 bases and J dropped 3 bases, with 0 bases sitting between them. The CDR3 is 12 amino acids. The CDR3 DNA reads as TGTGCCATCAGTGAGTCTGGAAACACCATATATTTT. It is translated as CAISESGNTIYF.

The rearrangement uses TRBV24-1 and TRBJ2-3, with D hard to call. Trimming took off 4 bases at V and 10 bases at J, with 14 bases between the two ends. This CDR3 contains 13 residues. Germline CDR1 and CDR2: KGHDR and SFDVKD. For the CDR3, the DNA is TGTGCCACCAGTGACCCTTTTCAGGTTGCGCAGTATTTT. Residues: CATSDPFQVAQYF.

The rearrangement joins TRBV24-1 to TRBJ2-3, with 11 positions matching TRBD2. Germline V lookup: CDR1 KGHDR, CDR2 SFDVKD. V shed 9 bases and J 4 bases; nucleotides not matched to a gene: 5. The CDR3 is 14 residues long. CDR3 loop: CATGTSGHADTQYF. The CDR3 region has the DNA TGTGCCACCGGGACTAGCGGACACGCAGATACGCAGTATTTT.

Only a few counts were recorded for this clonotype. The chain recombines TRBV6-5 with TRBJ1-1, with D perhaps TRBD1 (6 bases). Germline V lookup: CDR1 MNHEY, CDR2 SVGAGI. The V end lost 10 bases, the J end lost 5 bases, and 26 bases lay between the germline ends. The CDR3 is 16 residues long. The CDR3 sequence: CAIRSSTQGFGTEAFF. Written as DNA, the CDR3 is TGTGCCATCCGTTCTTCCACACAGGGTTTCGGTACTGAAGCTTTCTTT.

Here the CDR3 DNA reads TGTGCCAGCAGCCGCAGGACAGGGGACACGGAAAACTATGGCTACACCTTC. As protein: CASSRRTGDTENYGYTF. The V call is TRBV7-9, the J call TRBJ1-2, with 9 bases identical to TRBD1. The germline V gene has CDR1 SEHNR and CDR2 FQNEAQ (reference sequence). Trimming removed 5 bases from V and 2 bases from J; junction bases left unmatched: 12. The CDR3 length is 17 residues.

This clonotype was detected only a few times. The chain uses TRBV2 and TRBJ2-1, with D possibly matching TRBD2 (6 bases). CDR1 is SNHLY, CDR2 FYNNEI, per germline. This CDR3 has 13 amino acids. The germline V and J ends were trimmed by 4 bases and 10 bases, with 14 bases remaining between them. The CDR3 sequence: CASSALWAGEQFF. The DNA for the CDR3 is TGTGCCAGCAGTGCCCTCTGGGCGGGAGAGCAGTTCTTC.

The table lists this clonotype with a few counts. This chain links TRBV7-6 with TRBJ2-1; TRBD1 agrees at 8 bases. The CDR3 loop spans 18 amino acids. Germline trimming cut 5 bases from V and 3 bases from J; bases unmatched to any gene: 15. Germline assignment: CDR1 SGHVS and CDR2 FNYEAQ. As DNA, the CDR3 is TGTGCCAGCAGCGCCACTCTTGCCGGGACAGGTAGCTACAATGAGCAGTTCTTC. Translating it yields CASSATLAGTGSYNEQFF.